Shown below are 19 T cell receptor beta chains from a single sample sequenced in a study of patients and donors after allogeneic stem cell transplantation. MiXCR, applied by TCRdb to the RT-PCR reads, yields one record per CDR3 protein. The sample yields about 12,000 distinct CDR3 sequences, roughly 24% seen once. Sequencing was performed on blood, either unsorted or a sorted T cell fraction (not recorded which). The source is a human donor who was either an allogeneic HSCT recipient or a stem cell or donor lymphocyte infusion donor (not recorded which). It is not recorded whose cells these are; they may come from a transplant donor.

This clonotype has more than one count but fewer than ten. The CDR3, as DNA: TGTGCCAGCAGCTTGGCGGTTTTTGGCTACACCTTC. The encoded protein is CASSLAVFGYTF. The chain links TRBV7-2 to TRBJ1-2; no firm D call. The length of the CDR3 is 12 residues. V was trimmed by 3 bases and J by 7 bases, leaving 9 bases between them. Germline V gives CDR1 SGHTA, CDR2 FQGNSA. Filled out from reference TRBV7-2 and TRBJ1-2, the complete variable domain reads GAGVSQSPSNKVTEKGKDVELRCDPISGHTALYWYRQSLGQGLEFLIYFQGNSAPDKSGLPSDRFSAERTGGSVSTLTIQRTQQEDSAVYLCASSLAVFGYTFGSGTRLTVV.

In its sample, this clonotype was seen many times. The V and J genes are TRBV7-9 and TRBJ1-5; D is unresolved. This CDR3 comprises 15 residues. Germline V gives CDR1 SEHNR, CDR2 FQNEAQ (reference sequence). Trimming took 1 base from V and 0 from J, leaving 7 bases between them. The CDR3 DNA reads as TGTGCCAGCAGCTTAGACGGCCCTAGCAATCAGCCCCAGCATTTT. Protein sequence: CASSLDGPSNQPQHF.

The chain is built from TRBV19 and TRBJ2-1; no reliable D call. The CDR3 contains 13 residues. V was cut by 1 base and J by 12 bases, with 13 bases left in between. Germline loops: CDR1 LNHDA, CDR2 SQIVND (reference sequence). The CDR3 protein is CASSIGPGLGQFF. CDR3 bases: TGTGCCAGTAGTATAGGCCCAGGTCTTGGGCAGTTCTTC.

The table lists this clonotype with many counts. The chain employs TRBV20-1 and TRBJ1-2; D call uncertain. CDR1 is DFQATT, CDR2 SNEGSKA, per germline (reference sequence). V gave up 0 bases and J gave up 4 bases, with 12 bases separating them. This CDR3 is built from 14 residues. Written as DNA, the CDR3 is TGCAGTGCTAGAGAGGCGTGGATGGGCTATGGCTACACCTTC. Amino acids: CSAREAWMGYGYTF.

This clonotype was observed a handful of times. CDR3 sequence reads: CASSWGTFTEAFF. CDR3 sequence (DNA): TGTGCCAGCAGCTGGGGGACGTTCACTGAAGCTTTCTTT. J is TRBJ1-1 and V is TRBV13, with TRBD1 as a possible D gene (5 bases). Germline V gene data show CDR1 as PRHDT and CDR2 as FYEKMQ (reference sequence). The CDR3 is made up of 13 amino acids. Trimming cost V 4 bases and J 4 bases, with 10 bases left between them.

The V call is TRBV2, the J call TRBJ2-2; D remains unclear. Trimming left V 5 bases short and J 2 bases short, with 12 bases between. CDR1 is SNHLY, CDR2 FYNNEI, per germline. This CDR3 is built from 15 residues. This chain's CDR3 is CASSRRGRNTGELFF. The CDR3 bases are TGTGCCAGCAGTCGAAGAGGCCGAAACACCGGGGAGCTGTTTTTT.

This clonotype qualifies as medium-sized (0.01 to 0.1%). V and J are TRBV19 and TRBJ1-5, with 7 nucleotides matching TRBD1. CDR3 size: 14 residues. Germline assignment: CDR1 LNHDA and CDR2 SQIVND (reference sequence). Unmatched junction bases numbered 6, after V lost 5 bases and J lost 5 bases. The CDR3 is CASSADTGDQPQHF. As DNA, the CDR3 is TGTGCCAGTAGTGCAGATACAGGGGATCAGCCCCAGCATTTT. The complete variable domain, with remaining parts taken from reference TRBV19 and TRBJ1-5, reads DGGITQSPKYLFRKEGQNVTLSCEQNLNHDAMYWYRQDPGQGLRLIYYSQIVNDFQKGDIAEGYSVSREKKESFPLTVTSAQKNPTAFYLCASSADTGDQPQHFGDGTRLSIL.

The chain is built from TRBV14 and TRBJ2-1; TRBD2 agrees at 10 bases. From germline, CDR1 is SGHDN and CDR2 FVKESK. The CDR3 loop spans 15 amino acids. J was trimmed by 7 bases and V by 3 bases; bases with no gene match: 6. CDR3 loop: CASSQASGSWNEQFF. The CDR3 nucleotides read TGTGCCAGCAGCCAGGCTAGCGGGAGTTGGAATGAGCAGTTCTTC.

This clonotype was counted between two and nine times. The rearrangement links TRBV29-1 to TRBJ1-4; unclear D gene. V dropped 2 bases and J dropped 7 bases, with 23 bases sitting between them. Germline V gene data show CDR1 as SQVTM and CDR2 as ANQGSEA. This CDR3 is built from 17 residues. In DNA form, the CDR3 reads TGCAGCGTTGAAACTGGGCTTGCGGGTTCCTCCATTGAAAAACTGTTTTTT. Protein sequence: CSVETGLAGSSIEKLFF.

This sequence joins TRBV11-1 and TRBJ1-6; 9 bases align to TRBD1. The CDR3 consists of 14 residues. V lost 6 bases, J lost 7 bases, and 4 bases stayed unmatched. Germline CDR1 is SGHAT and CDR2 is FQDESV (reference sequence). The CDR3 coding sequence is TGTGCCAGCAGACAGGGGGCCAGAAATTCACCCCTCCACTTT. Its translation: CASRQGARNSPLHF. The complete variable domain, with remaining parts taken from reference TRBV11-1 and TRBJ1-6, reads EAEVAQSPRYKITEKSQAVAFWCDPISGHATLYWYRQILGQGPELLVQFQDESVVDDSQLPKDRFSAERLKGVDSTLKIQPAELGDSAMYLCASRQGARNSPLHFGNGTRLTVT.

The chain is built from TRBV6-2 or TRBV6-3 and TRBJ2-1; 10 bases agree with TRBD2. CDR3 length: 14 residues. The V and J ends lost 4 bases and 10 bases, in that order; junction bases with no gene match: 7. Germline V gene lookup returns CDR1 MNHEY and CDR2 SVGEGT. CDR3 loop: CASSFWTSGREQFF. CDR3 sequence (DNA): TGTGCCAGCAGTTTCTGGACTAGCGGCAGGGAGCAGTTCTTC.

In this sample, this clonotype turned up a few times. The chain combines TRBV7-9 with TRBJ1-1; 7 bases agree with TRBD1. CDR1 is SEHNR, CDR2 FQNEAQ, per germline (reference sequence). J gave up 0 bases and V 5 bases, and 6 bases lay outside the gene matches. CDR3 size: 15 residues. The CDR3 DNA reads TGTGCCAGCAGCCCCGGGACAGCCCTGAACACTGAAGCTTTCTTT. It specifies CASSPGTALNTEAFF. Drawing the rest from reference TRBV7-9 and TRBJ1-1, the complete variable domain is DTGVSQNPRHKITKRGQNVTFRCDPISEHNRLYWYRQTLGQGPEFLTYFQNEAQLEKSRLLSDRFSAERPKGSFSTLEIQRTEQGDSAMYLCASSPGTALNTEAFFGQGTRLTVV.

In its sample, this clonotype was seen many times. V gene TRBV20-1 combines with J gene TRBJ1-1, with 10 bases that match TRBD1. J gave up 0 bases and V 3 bases, and 10 bases lay outside the gene matches. The CDR3 loop spans 17 amino acids. Germline CDR1 and CDR2: DFQATT and SNEGSKA (reference sequence). DNA of the CDR3: TGCAGTGCTAGTGGGGGGACAGGGGTCATTTTGAACACTGAAGCTTTCTTT. Translated, it gives CSASGGTGVILNTEAFF.

The chain uses TRBV12-3 or TRBV12-4 and TRBJ1-2; 8 positions match TRBD1. The CDR3 has 14 amino acids. Germline trimming cut 4 bases from V and 7 bases from J; bases unmatched to any gene: 8. The CDR3 is CASSYEDRAAGYTF. The CDR3 DNA reads TGTGCCAGCAGTTATGAGGACAGGGCGGCTGGCTACACCTTC.

V is TRBV4-1 and J is TRBJ2-5; maybe TRBD2 (6 bases). Trimming took off 1 base at V and 1 base at J, with 13 bases between the two ends. Germline V gene lookup returns CDR1 MGHRA and CDR2 YSYEKL. The CDR3 spans 16 residues. The CDR3 loop reads CASSQATRPPQETQYF. In DNA, the CDR3 is TGCGCCAGCAGCCAAGCGACTAGACCGCCCCAAGAGACCCAGTACTTC.

V is TRBV7-9 and J is TRBJ2-5, with TRBD2 identical over 10 bases. This CDR3 spans 19 amino acids. V shed 2 bases, J shed 2 bases, and the junction held 14 bases outside the gene matches. Per germline, CDR1 SEHNR and CDR2 FQNEAQ (reference sequence). The CDR3 bases are TGTGCCAGCAGCTTAATGGGCTGGCTAGCGGGAGCGTGGCAAGAGACCCAGTACTTC. It encodes CASSLMGWLAGAWQETQYF.

V is TRBV6-5 and J is TRBJ1-2, with a possible D match to TRBD1 (5 bases). Germline CDR1 and CDR2: MNHEY and SVGAGI. The ends were cut back, 2 bases at V and 0 bases at J, with 13 bases in the middle. The CDR3 loop spans 16 amino acids. The CDR3 loop reads CASSYNGGLANYGYTF. The CDR3 coding sequence is TGTGCCAGCAGTTACAATGGGGGATTAGCTAACTATGGCTACACCTTC.

This clonotype was found many times. V and J are TRBV25-1 and TRBJ1-2; the D gene is possibly TRBD1 (5 bases). V dropped 4 bases and J dropped 7 bases, with 22 bases sitting between them. This CDR3 comprises 16 residues. CDR1 is MGHDK, CDR2 SYGVNS, per germline. CDR3 sequence reads: CASSGTFGPSYSGYTF. The CDR3 DNA reads as TGTGCCAGCAGTGGGACATTCGGGCCCTCTTACTCTGGCTACACCTTC.

The chain has TRBV11-3 and TRBJ2-3; possibly TRBD1 for D (6 bases). This CDR3 comprises 15 residues. V shed 2 bases and J shed 3 bases, with 12 bases lying between them. Germline V CDR1 and CDR2: SGHNT, YENEEA. As DNA, the CDR3 is TGTGCCAGCAGCTTACGTCAGGGGATAACAGATACGCAGTATTTT. Protein: CASSLRQGITDTQYF.